This T cell receptor beta chain was sequenced during a study of blood T cell repertoires in COVID-19. About the study: From the United States, Italy and Spain came samples of acute and convalescent COVID-19. PBMCs, B-cell-depleted T cells, or T cells provided the cDNA or gDNA that made up the material.

This clone was counted between two and nine times. As processed by the authors: Estimation of nucleated cell counts relied on the amplification of reference gene primers. Libraries were prepared by immunoSEQ multiplex PCR; TCRdb keeps only in-frame clonotypes and omits some of them. The DNA was the basis for D and trimming; V, J and clone size are from that table. This sample has fewer than 300,000 clones, with around 86% found just once. After removal of 8 bases from V and 0 bases from J, the junction contained 5 bases not matched to a gene. Germline CDR1 reads MNHEY; CDR2 reads SVGAGI. The CDR3 has 14 residues.

This clonotype was sampled from a human donor in a cohort sampled during active COVID-19. The chain carries TRBV6-5 and TRBJ2-7; 9 nucleotides align to TRBD2. The sample was peripheral blood. CDR3 protein: CASGSGGSSYEQYF. The CDR3 bases are TGTGCCAGCGGTAGCGGGGGTAGCTCCTACGAGCAGTACTTC.